These 16 T cell receptor beta chains share one sample of origin, sequenced in a study of T cell responses to AZD1222 COVID-19 vaccine. The protocol was immunoSEQ multiplex PCR, while the TCRdb copy is restricted to in-frame clones and leaves out a portion. In the table there are fewer than 150,000 clones, about nine tenths of which are singletons. The source was peripheral blood, collected on day 0 of AZD1222 vaccination. The receptors here all came from an adult in good health.

This clone was seen once. The gene calls are TRBV6-5 and TRBJ1-2, with 11 bases aligning to TRBD1. This CDR3 spans 16 amino acids. The V gene end was trimmed by 1 base and the J gene end by 4 bases; junction bases not matched to a gene: 5. Germline assignment: CDR1 MNHEY and CDR2 SVGAGI. The CDR3 protein is CASSYYEGQGVYGYTF. CDR3 bases: TGTGCCAGCAGTTACTACGAGGGACAGGGGGTCTATGGCTACACCTTC.

About this clone itself: Other nucleotide sequences from this sample produce the same CDR3. This rearrangement joins TRBV18 to TRBJ2-2; the D is unclear. V was pared by 3 bases and J by 6 bases, with 2 bases between. Germline V CDR1 and CDR2: KGHSH, LQKENI. CDR3 length equals 11 residues. The CDR3 spells CASSPPGELFF. The CDR3 DNA sequence: TGTGCCAGCTCACCCCCCGGGGAGCTGTTTTTT.

The chain combines TRBV15 with TRBJ2-3, with D unresolved. CDR3 length: 12 residues. V lost 1 base and J 2 bases, leaving 1 base between the germline ends. Per the germline V gene, CDR1 is LNHNV and CDR2 is YYDKDF (reference sequence). As DNA, the CDR3 is TGTGCCACCAGCAGAGCCACAGATACGCAGTATTTT. Its translation: CATSRATDTQYF.

The gene calls are TRBV7-6 and TRBJ2-2, with 9 bases matching TRBD2. CDR3 size: 16 residues. CDR1 SGHVS and CDR2 FNYEAQ come from the germline V gene. V dropped 5 bases and J dropped 3; count of bases not matched to a gene: 7. The chain's CDR3 is CASSPRGGMDTGELFF. CDR3 DNA sequence: TGTGCCAGCAGCCCGCGGGGGGGCATGGACACCGGGGAGCTGTTTTTT.

The chain employs TRBV2 and TRBJ2-6; D remains unclear. V lost 11 bases, J lost 0 bases, and 11 bases lay in between. Germline loops: CDR1 SNHLY, CDR2 FYNNEI. The CDR3 length is 14 residues. The CDR3 reads CAGHWSSGANVLTF. CDR3 nucleotides: TGTGCCGGCCACTGGAGCTCTGGGGCCAACGTCCTGACTTTC.

Sample share makes this clone medium-sized. The chain joins TRBV21-1 to TRBJ1-1. TRBV21-1 is noted as a pseudogene. The CDR3 covers 14 residues. The CDR3 DNA reads TGTGCCAGCAGCAAAACCGGACCTAACACTGAAGCTTTCTTT. It is translated as CASSKTGPNTEAFF.

This clone was seen a handful of times. The gene calls are TRBV12-3 or TRBV12-4 and TRBJ2-7; D remains unclear. V dropped 3 bases and J dropped 4 bases, with 7 bases sitting between them. The CDR3 runs to 12 residues. The CDR3 region is CASSFDWYEQYF. The CDR3 nucleotides are TGTGCCAGCAGTTTCGATTGGTACGAGCAGTACTTC.

This rearrangement joins TRBV7-2 to TRBJ2-1; D unresolved. The CDR3 covers 14 residues. Trimming pared 4 bases from V and 3 bases from J, leaving 10 bases between. CDR1 and CDR2 from the germline V gene are SGHTA and FQGNSA. The CDR3 DNA sequence: TGTGCCAGCAGCTCAAAGACCAACTACAATGAGCAGTTCTTC. Amino acid sequence: CASSSKTNYNEQFF.

This chain connects TRBV5-1 to TRBJ1-5; D gene unclear. V was pared by 0 bases and J by 3 bases, with 13 bases between. Germline V gene lookup returns CDR1 SGHRS and CDR2 YFSETQ. The CDR3 extends over 16 amino acids. The CDR3 nucleotides read TGCGCCAGCAGCTTGGAGCCTCAGTCAAACAATCAGCCCCAGCATTTT. Protein sequence: CASSLEPQSNNQPQHF. Variable domain in full (rest from reference TRBV5-1 and TRBJ1-5): KAGVTQTPRYLIKTRGQQVTLSCSPISGHRSVSWYQQTPGQGLQFLFEYFSETQRNKGNFPGRFSGRQFSNSRSEMNVSTLELGDSALYLCASSLEPQSNNQPQHFGDGTRLSIL.

V and J are TRBV6-5 and TRBJ1-3, with D perhaps TRBD1 (5 bases). Germline lookup yields CDR1 MNHEY and CDR2 SVGAGI. This CDR3 region has 16 residues. Trimming removed 2 bases at V and 4 bases at J, with 15 bases between. In DNA, the CDR3 is TGTGCCAGCAGTTACGGAGCCGGGGCGGGAGGAAACACCATATATTTT. This codes for CASSYGAGAGGNTIYF.

The gene calls are TRBV18 and TRBJ2-5, with D tentatively TRBD2 (5 bases). The CDR3 has 14 amino acids. Looked up from germline, CDR1 is KGHSH and CDR2 is LQKENI. V was shortened by 4 bases and J by 7 bases, with 16 bases between the two germline ends. CDR3 sequence reads: CASSLQAVLGTQYF. The CDR3 DNA reads TGTGCCAGCTCACTTCAAGCGGTTTTGGGGACCCAGTACTTC.

The chain has TRBV28 and TRBJ2-1; tentatively, D is TRBD1 or TRBD2 (5 bases each). The CDR3 runs 14 residues. Germline V lookup: CDR1 MDHEN, CDR2 SYDVKM. Trimming pared 5 bases from V and 6 bases from J, leaving 14 bases between. The CDR3 loop reads CASSPLLGVNEQFF. In DNA form, the CDR3 reads TGTGCCAGCAGTCCCCTCCTGGGGGTCAATGAGCAGTTCTTC.

Of note for this clone: This CDR3 is also generated by other DNA sequences in the sample. The V call is TRBV18, the J call TRBJ2-3; unclear D gene. The V end was cut by 1 base, the J end by 1 base, with 6 bases between. The germline CDR1 and CDR2 sequences are KGHSH and LQKENI. This CDR3 is built from 14 residues. The CDR3 bases are TGTGCCAGCTCACCACAAAGGGGCACAGATACGCAGTATTTT. Its translation: CASSPQRGTDTQYF. Together with reference TRBV18 and TRBJ2-3, the CDR3 gives the full variable domain: NAGVMQNPRHLVRRRGQEARLRCSPMKGHSHVYWYRQLPEEGLKFMVYLQKENIIDESGMPKERFSAEFPKEGPSILRIQQVVRGDSAAYFCASSPQRGTDTQYFGPGTRLTVL.

The chain links TRBV4-1 to TRBJ2-2, with D maybe TRBD2 (6 bases). The germline V gene has CDR1 MGHRA and CDR2 YSYEKL. The V end lost 2 bases, the J end lost 7 bases, and 14 bases lay between the germline ends. The CDR3 totals 15 residues. CDR3: CASSQRGTGFGELFF. DNA of the CDR3: TGCGCCAGCAGCCAACGGGGGACCGGGTTCGGGGAGCTGTTTTTT.

The chain recombines TRBV29-1 with TRBJ2-5; maybe TRBD2 (6 bases). Germline V CDR1 and CDR2: SQVTM, ANQGSEA. The CDR3 spans 10 residues. The CDR3 nucleotides are TGCGCGGGGCAGCAAGAGACCCAGTACTTC. This encodes CAGQQETQYF.

The chain uses TRBV6-5 and TRBJ2-7; possible D gene TRBD1, 6 bases. This CDR3 spans 14 amino acids. Germline values: CDR1 MNHEY, CDR2 SVGAGI. Trimming took off 5 bases at V and 0 bases at J, with 11 bases between the two ends. CDR3 loop: CASSNDRHSYEQYF. The CDR3 DNA reads as TGTGCCAGCAGTAACGACAGGCACTCCTACGAGCAGTACTTC.